This T cell receptor (beta chain) was identified in a study of cytomegalovirus exposure and HLA in healthy donors (dated by TCRdb to about 2017). Some background on the complete study: An earlier analysis of about 530 of the donors reported approximately 300 Gb of sequence data and 95 million to 120 million unique TCR beta sequences obtained from about 179 million T cells. An early release that covered about 600 HLA-typed donors contained 300 to 350 gigabases of sequencing data and 65 million to 100 million unique TCR sequences. Among the roughly 370 genotyped donors, approximately 76% belonged to the genetic ancestry cluster associated with self-reported Caucasian donors. The study aimed to test whether signatures of past pathogen exposure could be identified by cataloging public T cell receptors. The T cell repertoires of roughly 660 subjects were profiled by immunosequencing and related to cytomegalovirus serostatus. In addition to the first cohort of 666 subjects, a separate validation cohort of approximately 130 different subjects was used. The study combined high-throughput TCR immunosequencing, statistical association of individual TCRs with disease status, and machine learning to predict cytomegalovirus infection status. A later analysis re-analyzed previously published TCR beta repertoires from 500 to 700 donors and added high-resolution HLA genotyping to study TCR occurrence patterns. The later analysis used no new phenotypic data to find candidate immune exposures, relying instead on TCR beta sequences and their occurrence across donors. To decide whether each TCR beta V gene segment behaved as functional or pseudogenic, an earlier analysis of some 600 of the donors relied on high-throughput TCR beta sequencing. Donor age, sex, ethnicity and CMV serostatus were compiled together with the repertoire data. A later genetic analysis took genome-wide SNP genotypes for about 55% of the roughly 700 donors and used that subset as a discovery cohort. All discovery cohort repertoires had been generated on a single sequencing platform. HLA typing covered class I and class II loci at four-digit resolution. The number of typed donors differed by locus: about 620-630 for A, B, C, DRB1 and DQB1; approximately 540 for DQA1; approximately 610 for DPA1; and 400 to 480 for DPB1. Because of strong linkage in the cohort, four or five DR-DQ haplotypes were treated as single units for association and clustering. On average, roughly 240,000 unique TCR beta nucleotide sequences were sequenced per donor among fewer than 500 genotyped donors of the cohort, with roughly 18% of those sequences being non-productive. Results and caveats for the whole study, not just this receptor: Specific HLA alleles were associated with 15,000 to 20,000 TCR beta sequences at a false discovery rate of 0.05 in a later analysis. Over 15 rarely observed V segments, including chromosome 9 orphons, were excluded from the earlier analysis of almost 600 of the donors because counts were too low. The only immune exposure information available for the cohort was CMV serostatus. The study listed 150 to 200 TCR beta chains as associated with cytomegalovirus. Presence/absence analyses assumed roughly uniform sequencing depth across donors, an assumption that may not hold. In a later analysis, several top co-occurrence clusters were reported to appear linked to parvovirus B19, influenza, CMV and Epstein-Barr virus. Most CMV-associated TCR beta chains appeared to be HLA-restricted in a later analysis, and the HLA associations seemed to be driven largely by CMV exposure. The classifier was reported to diagnose cytomegalovirus status with high specificity and sensitivity in both the original cohort and the validation cohort. An earlier analysis of approximately 590 of the donors showed that most TCR beta V segments appeared in productive rearrangements either about 87% or about 30% of the time, which broadly matched IMGT annotations. A further reported finding was that TCR beta sequences accurately predicted the HLA-A and HLA-B alleles for most subjects in the first cohort. Most TCR sequences were seen in very few donors, while some public TCRs were found in many individuals. A later analysis found that HLA-associated TCR beta chains were more clonally expanded and had lower generation probabilities than equally common non-associated chains. In a later analysis, TCR association rates were found to vary across HLA loci, with the most associated TCRs seen for DRB1 alleles and the fewest for HLA-C alleles. The 87-base-pair reads could not distinguish some IMGT-functional V segments, including TRBV6-2 and TRBV6-3, so those segments were excluded. An association between a missense DCLRE1C variant and V-gene and J-gene trimming of TCR beta chains was found in a later genetic analysis and replicated in an independent cohort. In this cohort, only TCR beta chains were sequenced, and detectable features were limited by the absence of alpha or paired-chain data. A later genetic analysis reported fewer N-insertions in productive TCRs among donors in an Asian-associated ancestry cluster than the roughly 650-donor mean. Correlated functional status among segregating V segments might be attributable to linkage disequilibrium, but an unknown experimental factor could not be ruled out. When HLA alleles, especially DR and DQ, strongly co-occurred, TCR associations were difficult to assign to individual alleles. The authors suggested that the approach could potentially be extended to other disease states and immunological phenotypes. A cluster of highly shared sequence variants was judged likely to be a technical artifact of the sequencing pipeline. Three of the identified cytomegalovirus-associated TCR beta chains were confirmed in vitro to be specific for cytomegalovirus antigens. Because HLA typing was unavailable for some donors at each locus, only the typed subset was used in association tests.

In total, 666 healthy bone marrow donors made up the cohort. All cohort members were sampled while nominally healthy, although unrecorded immune exposures were likely present. The donor tested CMV seropositive and was one of the 289 seropositive cohort members. A peripheral blood sample was provided by each donor, and peripheral blood mononuclear cells were used for TCR beta sequencing. The Qiagen DNeasy Blood Extraction Kit was used to extract genomic DNA from the blood cell samples. The CDR3 covers 16 residues, taking in both the cysteine and the phenylalanine. Just the 48-base CDR3 DNA is kept, in frame starting at base 1. V is cut back by 1 base and J by 5 bases, with 7 bases in the junction unmatched. CDR1 and CDR2 are drawn from the germline V gene: LGHNA, YSLEER. Comment on this clone: The antigen this receptor binds is unknown. One base away there is no much larger clone; base qualities are not given.

Preparation of the library involved the immunoSEQ multiplex PCR assay. A mixture of 60 forward primers for TCR Vbeta segments and 13 reverse primers for TCR Jbeta segments was used in the multiplex PCR. Amplification of the CDR3 region of rearranged TCR beta genes was performed with a multiplex PCR assay on genomic DNA. The amplified TCR beta libraries were sequenced on the Illumina HiSeq System as 87-base-pair reads. The authors' pipeline ran thus. Across the 600 to 700 repertoires, a later analysis counted approximately 83 million unique TCR beta chains, around 11 million of which were shared by at least two donors. To remove PCR and sequencing errors, raw reads were error-corrected and collapsed into unique sequences using a nearest-neighbor algorithm that merged closely related sequences. V, D and J gene segments were assigned by aligning CDR3 sequences to IMGT reference sequences. For a sequence to be retained, a match of at least six nucleotides to both a V gene segment and a J gene segment was required. A rearrangement counted as productive if the CDR3 had no stop codons and remained in frame with V and J, and every other rearrangement counted as non-productive. Following IMGT convention, CDR3 was defined as the stretch from the second conserved V-encoded cysteine up to the conserved J-encoded phenylalanine. The earlier analysis of about 500 of the donors excluded sequences that lacked an unambiguous match to a single V gene segment. An earlier analysis of 587 of the donors classified V segments as functional when productive rearrangements were above 56.7% and as segregating when the standard deviation between donors was above 5%. A statistical classification framework was developed to diagnose cytomegalovirus status using the catalog of TCR beta chain sequences. A later analysis assigned V and J genes by comparing TCR nucleotide sequences with IMGT/GENE-DB human TR gene sequences. The TCRdist pipeline was used in a later analysis to assign CDR3 sequences and most-parsimonious VDJ recombination scenarios. In a later analysis, each TCR beta chain was defined by its CDR3 amino acid sequence together with its V-gene family, and reads without a unique V-gene family were excluded. To address suspected cross-contamination and a sequencing artifact, a later analysis removed roughly 580 highly shared, low-generation-probability nucleotide sequences. In a later analysis, a clonal expansion index for each public chain was calculated from normalized within-repertoire ranks of inferred template counts. Generation probabilities in a later analysis came from a VDJ recombination model fitted to out-of-frame rearrangements, and those results were checked against IGoR. Hypergeometric tests were used in a later analysis to score TCR-TCR, TCR-HLA and TCR-CMV co-occurrence, with a repertoire-size bias correction applied to the TCR pairs. False discovery rates were estimated in a later analysis by permuting HLA or CMV assignments 20 times. In a later analysis, co-occurring TCRs were grouped using DBSCAN, and TCRdist sequence similarity was added for clustering within HLA-allele-positive subsets. For co-occurrence clustering, repertoires with fewer than 30,000 or more than 120,000 public chains were excluded, along with five repertoires with anomalous nucleotide sharing. The immuneACCESS repertoire file appears here via TCRdb, limited to in-frame rearrangements. These files lack a portion of the clones; in checked studies, under half of the deficit traces to unresolved V genes, and the cause of the others is not known. Clone size and the V and J calls come from that table; the DNA yielded D and trimming. The sample includes 170,000 or so clones, with around 80% observed a single time. The ten largest clones represent over 2.5% of the sample.

The chain is made from TRBV4-3 and TRBJ2-1; 8 of the junction bases match TRBD2. The source of this sequence is a woman in her forties or fifties in good health and CMV-seropositive. The sequencing input was PBMCs. The CDR3 amino acid sequence is: CASSQGLSAGDNEQFF. The DNA sequence follows: TGCGCCAGCAGCCAAGGGTTATCAGCGGGAGACAATGAGCAGTTCTTC.